Here is one T cell receptor (beta chain) with its context. Its antigen is undetermined. The sample contains more than one DNA sequence encoding this CDR3. Treatment indicated: some 20 received Ad26.COV2.S at low or high dose, single or two shots; roughly five received placebo; per-sample allocation not given. Day 63 following the first vaccine or placebo injection was when the samples were taken. This vaccine is an Ad26 vector that expresses the Wuhan-strain SARS-CoV-2 spike. This specimen comes from a study of Ad26.COV2.S vaccination and SARS-CoV-2 variants. Overall study: Doses of Ad26.COV2.S were injected into muscle once or twice, 56 days apart.

The CDR3 covers 16 residues. Germline V gives CDR1 KGHSH, CDR2 LQKENI. Trimming took 3 bases from V and 2 from J; bases not matched to a gene: 8. Findings of the study overall: Vaccine recipients and placebo recipients showed similar non-spike TCR breadth.

Sequencing was performed with immunoSEQ multiplex PCR; in TCRdb, only in-frame clones are kept and a portion is missing. The sample lists 300,000 to 350,000 clones, around 88% occurring once. The sequenced sample was peripheral blood, obtained in a trial of Ad26.COV2.S vaccine versus placebo. The sequence came from a person between 18 and 65 years old who received the Ad26.COV2.S COVID-19 vaccine or a placebo. This rearrangement joins TRBV18 to TRBJ2-5, with 8 bases matching TRBD2. This chain's CDR3 is CASSPQAGDRQETQYF. As DNA, the CDR3 is TGTGCCAGCTCACCGCAAGCGGGGGACCGACAAGAGACCCAGTACTTC.